This T cell receptor beta chain appears in the sequencing data of a study of T cell repertoires in aging, cancer and after chemotherapy. Study-level information: Patients with chronic lymphocytic leukemia were sampled before and after fludarabine- or bendamustine-based chemotherapy.

Rearranged V-D-J TRB sequences were amplified with a mixed TRB-A/B primer pool. TCRdb re-analysed the multiplex PCR reads in MiXCR, keeping a single row per CDR3 protein. The repertoire holds 4,500 to 5,000 distinct CDR3 sequences, roughly 24% seen once, with about half in the top ten. The template was genomic DNA from peripheral blood, not RNA. From germline, CDR1 is LNHDA and CDR2 SQIVND (reference sequence). The ends were cut back, 1 base at V and 3 bases at J, with 7 bases in the middle. This CDR3 is built from 15 residues. The V and J genes are TRBV19 and TRBJ1-6, with D unclear. The receptor was derived from a human donor with a blood cancer. The source material was blood. The CDR3 loop is CASSIGEFYNSPLHF. The CDR3, as DNA: TGTGCCAGTAGTATAGGAGAATTCTATAATTCACCCCTCCACTTT.